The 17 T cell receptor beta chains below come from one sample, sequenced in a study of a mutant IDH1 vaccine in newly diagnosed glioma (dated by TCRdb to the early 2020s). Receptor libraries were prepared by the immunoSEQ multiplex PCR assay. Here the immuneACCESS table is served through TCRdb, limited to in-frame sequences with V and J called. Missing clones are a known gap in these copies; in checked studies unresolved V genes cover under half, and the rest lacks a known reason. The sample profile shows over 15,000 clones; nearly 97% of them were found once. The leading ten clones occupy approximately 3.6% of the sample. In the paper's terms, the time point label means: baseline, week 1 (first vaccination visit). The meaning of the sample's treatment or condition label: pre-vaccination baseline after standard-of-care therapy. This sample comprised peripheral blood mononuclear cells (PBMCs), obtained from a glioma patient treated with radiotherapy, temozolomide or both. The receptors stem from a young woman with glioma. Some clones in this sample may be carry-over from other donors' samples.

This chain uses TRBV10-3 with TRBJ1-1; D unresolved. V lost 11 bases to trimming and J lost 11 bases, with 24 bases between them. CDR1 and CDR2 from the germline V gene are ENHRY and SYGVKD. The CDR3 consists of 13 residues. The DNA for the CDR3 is TGTGCCGCCCACAGTGCTGGCGCTCTCGGTGCTTTCTTT. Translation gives CAAHSAGALGAFF.

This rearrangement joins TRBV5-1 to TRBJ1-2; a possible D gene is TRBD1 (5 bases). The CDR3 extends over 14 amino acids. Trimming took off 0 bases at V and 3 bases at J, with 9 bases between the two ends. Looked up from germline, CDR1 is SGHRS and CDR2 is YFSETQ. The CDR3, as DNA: TGCGCCAGCAGCTTGGAAATAGGGGACTATGGCTACACCTTC. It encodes CASSLEIGDYGYTF.

This CDR3 reads CASSLRDQLVTGELFF. The CDR3 DNA follows: TGTGCCAGCAGCTTGCGGGACCAATTAGTCACCGGGGAGCTGTTTTTT. This rearrangement joins TRBV7-2 to TRBJ2-2; D is perhaps TRBD2 (6 bases). The germline CDR1 and CDR2 sequences are SGHTA and FQGNSA. Trimming stripped 3 bases from V and 4 bases from J, with 15 bases between. The CDR3 extends over 16 amino acids.

CDR3 DNA sequence: TGCGCCAGCAGCCAGCCCGGGACTAACTCCTACAATGAGCAGTTCTTC. Its translation: CASSQPGTNSYNEQFF. The rearrangement uses TRBV4-1 and TRBJ2-1, with TRBD2 identical over 7 bases. The trim removed 3 bases at V and 0 bases at J, leaving 5 bases unmatched. This CDR3 has 16 residues. Germline CDR1 and CDR2: MGHRA and YSYEKL.

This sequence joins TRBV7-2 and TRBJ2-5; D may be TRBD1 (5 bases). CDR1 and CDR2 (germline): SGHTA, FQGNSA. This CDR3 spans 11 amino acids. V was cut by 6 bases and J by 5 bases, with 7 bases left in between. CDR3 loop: CASRGQETQYF. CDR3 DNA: TGTGCCAGCAGGGGGCAGGAGACCCAGTACTTC.

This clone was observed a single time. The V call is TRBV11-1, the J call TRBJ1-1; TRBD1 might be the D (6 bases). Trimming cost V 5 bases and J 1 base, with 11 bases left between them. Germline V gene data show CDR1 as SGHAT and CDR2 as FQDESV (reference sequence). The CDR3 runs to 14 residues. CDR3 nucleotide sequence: TGTGCCAGCAGCCCATTCAGGGGGAACACTGAAGCTTTCTTT. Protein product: CASSPFRGNTEAFF.

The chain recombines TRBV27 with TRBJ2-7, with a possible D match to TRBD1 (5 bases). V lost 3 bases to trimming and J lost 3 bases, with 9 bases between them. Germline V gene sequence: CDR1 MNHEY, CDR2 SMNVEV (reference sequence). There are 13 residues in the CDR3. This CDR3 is CASSFAGIYEQYF. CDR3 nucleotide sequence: TGTGCCAGCAGTTTCGCAGGGATCTACGAGCAGTACTTC.

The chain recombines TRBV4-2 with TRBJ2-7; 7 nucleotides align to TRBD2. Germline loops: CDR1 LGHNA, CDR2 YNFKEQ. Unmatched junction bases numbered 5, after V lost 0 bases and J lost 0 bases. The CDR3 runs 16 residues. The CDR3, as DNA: TGTGCCAGCAGCCAAGATCGGAGCGGGACCTCCTACGAGCAGTACTTC. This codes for CASSQDRSGTSYEQYF.

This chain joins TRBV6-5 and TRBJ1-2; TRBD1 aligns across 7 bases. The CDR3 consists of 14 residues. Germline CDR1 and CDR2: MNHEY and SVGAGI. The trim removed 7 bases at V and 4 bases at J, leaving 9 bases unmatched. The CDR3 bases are TGTGCCAGCACTAAAACCCGGACAGGCTATGGCTACACCTTC. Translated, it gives CASTKTRTGYGYTF.

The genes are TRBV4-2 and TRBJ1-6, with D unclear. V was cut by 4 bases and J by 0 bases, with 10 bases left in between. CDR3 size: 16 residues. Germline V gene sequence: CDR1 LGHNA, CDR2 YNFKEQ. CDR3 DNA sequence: TGTGCCAGCAGCCCCTCGGTAAACTCCTATAATTCACCCCTCCACTTT. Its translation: CASSPSVNSYNSPLHF.

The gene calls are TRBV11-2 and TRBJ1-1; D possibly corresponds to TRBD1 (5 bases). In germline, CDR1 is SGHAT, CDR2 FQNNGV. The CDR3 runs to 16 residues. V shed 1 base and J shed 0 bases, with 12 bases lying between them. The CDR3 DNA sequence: TGTGCCAGCAGCTTAGTTTCCAGGACACTGAACACTGAAGCTTTCTTT. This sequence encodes CASSLVSRTLNTEAFF.

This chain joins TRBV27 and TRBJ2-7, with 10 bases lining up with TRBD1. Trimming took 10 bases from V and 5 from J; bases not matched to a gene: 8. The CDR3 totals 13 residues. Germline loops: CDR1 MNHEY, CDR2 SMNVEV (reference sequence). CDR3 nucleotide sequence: TGTGCCACGCGGACAGGGGGGGGAAACGAGCAGTACTTC. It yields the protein CATRTGGGNEQYF.

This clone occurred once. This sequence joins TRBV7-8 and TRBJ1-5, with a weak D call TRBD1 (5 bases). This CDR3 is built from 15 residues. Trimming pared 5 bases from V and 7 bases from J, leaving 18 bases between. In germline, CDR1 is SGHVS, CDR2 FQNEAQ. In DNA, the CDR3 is TGTGCCAGCAGCAACGCGGGACTTCCGAGGCAGCCCCAGCATTTT. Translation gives CASSNAGLPRQPQHF. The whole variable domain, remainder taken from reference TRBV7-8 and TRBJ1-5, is GAGVSQSPRYKVAKRGQDVALRCDPISGHVSLFWYQQALGQGPEFLTYFQNEAQLDKSGLPSDRFFAERPEGSVSTLKIQRTQQEDSAVYLCASSNAGLPRQPQHFGDGTRLSIL.

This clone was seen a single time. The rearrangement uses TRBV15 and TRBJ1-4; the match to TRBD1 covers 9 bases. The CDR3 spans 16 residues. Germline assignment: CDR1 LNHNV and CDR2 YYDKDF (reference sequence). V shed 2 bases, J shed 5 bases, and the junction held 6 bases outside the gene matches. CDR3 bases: TGTGCCACCAGCAGACCCGCTGGACAGGGGAATGAAAAACTGTTTTTT. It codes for CATSRPAGQGNEKLFF. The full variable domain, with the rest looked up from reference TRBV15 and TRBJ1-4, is DAMVIQNPRYQVTQFGKPVTLSCSQTLNHNVMYWYQQKSSQAPKLLFHYYDKDFNNEADTPDNFQSRRPNTSFCFLDIRSPGLGDTAMYLCATSRPAGQGNEKLFFGSGTQLSVL.

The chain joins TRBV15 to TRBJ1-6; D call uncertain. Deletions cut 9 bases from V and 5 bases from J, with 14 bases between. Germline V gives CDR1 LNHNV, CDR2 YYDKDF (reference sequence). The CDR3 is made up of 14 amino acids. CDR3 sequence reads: CATRRVLDNSPLHF. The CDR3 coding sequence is TGTGCCACTCGGAGGGTTTTAGATAATTCACCCCTCCACTTT.

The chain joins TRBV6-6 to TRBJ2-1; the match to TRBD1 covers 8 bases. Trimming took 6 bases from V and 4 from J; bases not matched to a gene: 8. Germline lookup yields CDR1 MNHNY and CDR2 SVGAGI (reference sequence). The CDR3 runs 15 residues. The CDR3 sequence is CASSTGQGKYNEQFF. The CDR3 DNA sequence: TGTGCCAGCAGCACCGGACAGGGAAAGTACAATGAGCAGTTCTTC.

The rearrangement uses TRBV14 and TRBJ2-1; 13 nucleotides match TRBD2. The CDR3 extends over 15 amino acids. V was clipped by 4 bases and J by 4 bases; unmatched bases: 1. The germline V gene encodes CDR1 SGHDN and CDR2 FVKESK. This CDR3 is CASSLGLAGYNEQFF. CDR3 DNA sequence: TGTGCCAGCAGCCTGGGACTAGCGGGGTACAATGAGCAGTTCTTC.